This is a list of T cell receptor beta chains from one sample in a study of identical twins. TCRdb reprocessed the 5' RACE reads via MiXCR and lists one record per CDR3 protein. The top ten hold 3% of the sample, which has some 590,000 distinct CDR3 sequences, 9% to 10% seen once. Separately, the same data were catalogued under a study of yellow fever vaccine responses in identical twins.

Sequenced input: PBMCs. These receptor sequences come from a woman between 18 and 29 years old in good health. The CDR3 runs from the conserved cysteine through the conserved F or W. A D gene is named only where the DNA matches it firmly. The size field is filled for only some rows; it gives once, few, many or a size class.

V	length	D	J	size	DNA	CDR3
TRBV7-2	13	.	TRBJ1-1	.	TGTGCCAGCAGCTTAGCAGGGGAACTTGAAGCTTTCTTT	CASSLAGELEAFF
TRBV18	13	.	TRBJ2-3	.	TGTGCCAGCTCCCTCAAGCCGGGGGATACGCAGTATTTT	CASSLKPGDTQYF
TRBV29-1	14	TRBD1	TRBJ2-1	many	TGCAGCGTTTCCCGGGACAGGGGCTACAATGAGCAGTTCTTC	CSVSRDRGYNEQFF
TRBV7-2	17	.	TRBJ1-4	many	TGTGCCAGCAGCTTAGTAGGAGGGAGTTTAACTAATGAAAAACTGTTTTTT	CASSLVGGSLTNEKLFF
TRBV7-2	12	.	TRBJ2-7	few	TGTGCCAGCAGCTTAGATGGGTTACTACAGTACTTC	CASSLDGLLQYF
TRBV27	15	.	TRBJ2-7	many	TGTGCCAGCAGTTTTCATCCCGACAGGACTTACGAGCAGTACTTC	CASSFHPDRTYEQYF
TRBV29-1	16	TRBD2	TRBJ2-5	.	TGCAGCGCAGATGGGCGGGAGGGACCGGTCGGAGAGACCCAGTACTTC	CSADGREGPVGETQYF
TRBV11-2	17	.	TRBJ1-1	many	TGTGCCAGCAGCTTAGAGGCATATACCCAGCTGAACACTGAAGCTTTCTTT	CASSLEAYTQLNTEAFF
TRBV6-2/TRBV6-3	17	.	TRBJ2-6	few	TGTGCCAGCAGTTACTTCGCAGCAACCTCTGGGGCCAACGTCCTGACTTTC	CASSYFAATSGANVLTF
TRBV4-1	12	.	TRBJ1-1	few	TGCGCCAGCAGCCACGAGGGCTTAATGGCTTTCTTT	CASSHEGLMAFF
TRBV24-1	16	.	TRBJ2-2	.	TGTGCCACCAGTGATTTGCGGGCAGGGGTATCCGGGGAGCTGTTTTTT	CATSDLRAGVSGELFF
TRBV5-1	14	.	TRBJ1-4	many	TGCGCCAGCAGTTCCAGAGCGGGTGAAGCCCTCCTGTTTTTT	CASSSRAGEALLFF
TRBV30	13	TRBD2	TRBJ2-2	.	TGTGCCTGGAACAGCGGGAGTGCCGGGGAGCTGTTTTTT	CAWNSGSAGELFF
TRBV9	13	.	TRBJ2-2	many	TGTGCCAGCAGCCCGGGCCCGACCGGGGAGCTGTTTTTT	CASSPGPTGELFF
TRBV11-2	16	.	TRBJ2-7	few	TGTGCCAGCAGCGCATTTTCCTCCAGGGCGACCTACGAGCAGTACTTC	CASSAFSSRATYEQYF
TRBV5-8	12	.	TRBJ1-6	.	TGTGCCAGCAGCTGGGATGTTTCACCCCTCCACTTT	CASSWDVSPLHF
TRBV28	12	.	TRBJ1-2	.	TGTGCCAGCAAGGAGAAAGGCTATGGCTACACCTTC	CASKEKGYGYTF
TRBV6-5	17	TRBD2	TRBJ2-1	.	TGTGCCAGCAGTAACTCGGTACTAGCGGGAGAGCTAGATGAGCAGTTCTTC	CASSNSVLAGELDEQFF
TRBV5-1	13	TRBD1	TRBJ2-1	.	TGCGCCAGCGGGGAGGACAGGGTCAATGAGCAGTTCTTC	CASGEDRVNEQFF
TRBV27	15	TRBD1	TRBJ1-1	few	TGTGCCAGCAGTTCCTACGGGACAGGGAACACTGAAGCTTTCTTT	CASSSYGTGNTEAFF
TRBV11-2	19	.	TRBJ2-4	.	TGTGCCAGCAGCTTAAGTAATCCGTGGACACCACAAGCCAAAAACATTCAGTACTTC	CASSLSNPWTPQAKNIQYF
TRBV25-1	15	TRBD2	TRBJ2-7	many	TGTGCAAGCAGTGGGGTCGGGGGGGCCCCAGGCGAGCAGTACTTC	CASSGVGGAPGEQYF
TRBV15	17	TRBD2	TRBJ2-7	few	TGTGCCACCAGCGCTGGGACTAGCGGGAGAATTCTCTACGAGCAGTACTTC	CATSAGTSGRILYEQYF
TRBV28	15	.	TRBJ1-6	many	TGTGCCAGCAGCTCCACGCCAGCCTATAATTCACCCCTCCACTTT	CASSSTPAYNSPLHF
TRBV29-1	12	.	TRBJ2-3	few	TGCAGCGTTGAGAGACAAACAGATACGCAGTATTTT	CSVERQTDTQYF
TRBV20-1	16	.	TRBJ1-6	few	TGCAGTGCTAGAGACCAGGGAGTCTTATATAATTCACCCCTCCACTTT	CSARDQGVLYNSPLHF
TRBV28	13	TRBD1	TRBJ1-2	.	TGTGCCAGCAGTTCGGGACAGGGTGTAGGCTACACCTTC	CASSSGQGVGYTF
TRBV28	15	TRBD1	TRBJ2-5	many	TGTGCCAGCAAACCAACCGGACAGGGGGCAAAGACCCAGTACTTC	CASKPTGQGAKTQYF
TRBV28	14	.	TRBJ2-7	few	TGTGCCAGCAGTACCCCCGGGACACCTTACGAGCAGTACTTC	CASSTPGTPYEQYF
TRBV30	16	.	TRBJ2-5	many	TGTGCCTGGAGTCCGGACGCCACAGCCGTCCAAGAGACCCAGTACTTC	CAWSPDATAVQETQYF
TRBV10-3	15	TRBD1	TRBJ2-3	few	TGTGCCATCAGTGCGATCACAGGGGTTCCAGATACGCAGTATTTT	CAISAITGVPDTQYF
TRBV26	12	.	TRBJ2-1	.	TGTGCCAGTAGTTCGGGGGGCTATGAGCAGTTCTTC	CASSSGGYEQFF
TRBV2	13	.	TRBJ2-7	many	TGTGCCAGCACGGGCGGAAGCTCCTACGAGCAGTACTTC	CASTGGSSYEQYF
TRBV4-2	17	TRBD1	TRBJ2-7	many	TGTGCCAGCAGCCAAGACTGGTCAGGACAGGGGGCTTCCGAGCAGTACTTC	CASSQDWSGQGASEQYF
TRBV5-1	14	.	TRBJ2-7	.	TGCGCCAGCAGCTTAAAGGGGCACTCCTACGAGCAGTACTTC	CASSLKGHSYEQYF